The present entry profiles one T cell receptor beta chain with its context. This specimen comes from a study of OX40 agonist ivuxolimab in advanced cancers. About the research overall: At roughly 80% male, the cohort had a mean age of around 56 years, ranging from about 23 to 79.

Here immunoSEQ multiplex PCR was the method, and the copy in TCRdb shows in-frame clones only, minus some. The sample shows 9,500 to 14,000 clones, 80% to 90% of them seen only once. The CDR3 has 15 residues. The V gene lost 0 bases and the J gene lost 2 bases, with 11 bases spanning the gap. From germline, CDR1 is LGHNA and CDR2 YNFKEQ. The chain combines TRBV4-2 with TRBJ2-7; D unclear. This TCR came from an adult with an advanced solid tumor such as melanoma, head and neck, liver or kidney cancer. Sequencing used CD4+ or CD8+ T cells sorted from blood, obtained in a trial of the OX40 agonist ivuxolimab. DNA of the CDR3: TGTGCCAGCAGCCAAGAGAATTCCATGACCTACGAGCAGTACTTC. Protein: CASSQENSMTYEQYF.